This T cell receptor (beta chain) was profiled in a study of technical replicates of blood from a few donors. Produced via immunoSEQ multiplex PCR; TCRdb's table is partial and in-frame only. The table records 65,000 to 85,000 clones, about 93% of them present only once. Germline V gene data show CDR1 as LNHDA and CDR2 as SQIVND (reference sequence). Losses at the gene ends were 5 bases for V and 0 bases for J; bases not matched to a gene: 7. The CDR3 length is 17 residues. The chain joins TRBV19 to TRBJ1-2, with TRBD1 matching over 12 bases. Sequences were obtained from T cells isolated from PBMCs. The TCR originated in a human donor in good health. The CDR3 region is CASSRPGQGAANYGYTF. The CDR3 DNA reads TGTGCCAGTAGTCGACCGGGACAGGGGGCAGCTAACTATGGCTACACCTTC.